This note documents a single T cell receptor (beta chain) sequence. Its antigen is currently not known. No much larger clone exists at a distance of one base, and base qualities are not known. This entry belongs to a study of shared clonotypes between healthy human individuals (dated by TCRdb to about 2020). Study-wide context: A few men and a couple of women, aged 18 to 49 years, made up the cohort. For each donor, CD4 naive and CD4 memory were each run on three plates, CD8 naive on two plates, and CD8 memory on one plate. To estimate repertoire size and how much clonotype sharing occurs between individuals, the study deeply sequenced the blood TCR repertoires of roughly 5 healthy adults. To increase sequencing depth and limit assay-specific biases, TCR repertoire library preparation and sequencing were carried out by different laboratories using diverse techniques. Between about 0.85 and 10 billion PBMCs per donor were obtained by leukapheresis.

The junction shows trimming of 10 bases on V and 2 bases on J, plus 14 bases between the germline ends. The CDR3 runs 13 residues from the cysteine to the phenylalanine. This entry keeps only the CDR3 DNA: 39 bases, framed from base 1. The germline V gene yields SNHLY for CDR1 and FYNNEI for CDR2. TCR CDR3 regions were amplified from genomic DNA by multiplex PCR using the deep immunoSEQ assay. Extracted genomic DNA from each cell subset was spread evenly across all wells of several immunoSEQ 96-well plates, with each plate serving as a replicate. For sorted subsets, each replicate PCR was loaded with around 200 ng genomic DNA, equivalent to 30,000 to 35,000 T cell genomes. Purified libraries were quantified with a Qubit 3.0 fluorometer, sized on a Bioanalyzer 2100, and re-quantified with the KAPA Library Quantification kit. Every immunoSEQ 96-well plate was sequenced on a dedicated single-read 150-cycle Illumina NextSeq 550 flow cell. On the authors' methods: Because the immunoSEQ output held only junctional sequences and lacked quality scores, the filtering could not match the filtering applied to full-length reads. Sequences were annotated with PyIR, a Python wrapper for IgBLAST v1.9, using IMGT germline references to assign V/J genes and CDR3. Reads with weak V/J assignments (E-value above 1e-6), missing CDR3, stop codons, out-of-frame junctions, or ambiguous translated residues were removed. A V3J clonotype was defined by an identical inferred V gene, J gene, and CDR3 amino acid sequence. To compute the percentage overlap between repertoires, the number of shared unique clonotypes was divided by the size of the smaller repertoire. Three approaches were used to assess repertoire richness: RTK rarefaction, the Chao1 estimator, and Recon v2.1 estimates of unobserved clonotypes. Generation probabilities for all TCRbeta clonotypes obtained by the gDNA method from a handful of donors were computed using OLGA. The source is immuneACCESS, and TCRdb retained only in-frame sequences with V and J called. Part of the clones is not carried over; for the studies checked, unresolved V genes explain less than half of this, and the remainder is unexplained. V and J calls and clone size are given by that table; D and trimming were obtained from the DNA. For this sample there are about 2 million clones; 90% to 95% appear just once. Together, the top ten hold 0.1% to 0.15% of the sample.

The study at large found these results: Pairwise subsampling led to the expectation that sequencing depth would affect the degree of clonotype sharing among donors. Only blood was sampled, and tissue TCR repertoires likely differ from those in blood. Incomplete sequencing was indicated by rarefaction of sorted-subset datasets, despite the large sequencing depth. Because the study included only a small number of donors, the genetic and exposure-history diversity represented was limited. When several donors were compared, the shared fraction of clonotypes was about 5% for naive CD4, 3.5% to 4% for naive CD8, more than 2% for memory CD4, and 0.4% for memory CD8. Naive subsets generally had larger estimated clonotype richness than memory subsets did. Compared with non-shared clonotypes, the clonotypes found in all four sorted-subset donors had higher generation probabilities.

The donors were healthy, HIV-negative adults who had no recently reported acute infections or vaccinations. Every donor was a Caucasian adult living in Nashville, Tennessee, USA. Magnetic negative selection was used to enrich CD4+ T cells, after which naive cells were positively selected on CD45RA and the negative fraction became the memory subset. After blood collection by leukapheresis, PBMCs were isolated using Ficoll-Histopaque density gradient centrifugation and then cryopreserved in the vapor phase of liquid nitrogen. Purity and quantity of every magnetically sorted T cell population were checked by analytical flow cytometry. From each sorted fraction, genomic DNA was isolated and quantified by UV absorbance on a Nanodrop 2000c.

The chain couples TRBV2 to TRBJ1-2; a tentative D call is TRBD1 (6 bases match). The sequence was collected from a young man in good health. Sequenced: naive CD4+ T cells sorted from blood. Explained via the paper, the cell subset or site label denotes: CD45RA+ positively selected. The nucleotide sequence reads TGTGCCAACCCGACGGGGGCGAACTATGGCTACACCTTC. Its protein reads: CANPTGANYGYTF. When the CDR3 is completed using the reference TRBV2 and TRBJ1-2 genes on either side, the full variable domain is EPEVTQTPSHQVTQMGQEVILRCVPISNHLYFYWYRQILGQKVEFLVSFYNNEISEKSEIFDDQFSVERPDGSNFTLKIRSTKLEDSAMYFCANPTGANYGYTFGSGTRLTVV.